These T cell receptor beta chains were read from a single sample in a study of cytomegalovirus exposure and HLA in healthy donors. The repertoire was sequenced with immunoSEQ multiplex PCR; TCRdb's copy has only in-frame clones and lacks some. Here the sample spans more than 80,000 clones, about two thirds being singletons. Source material: PBMCs. These receptor sequences come from a female donor in good health and CMV-seronegative. CDR3s leave out the opening cysteine and the closing phenylalanine or tryptophan. Each record gives: clone size, J gene, V gene, CDR3 protein. Expanded clones are given a class, and other clones once, few, many or no size at all.

. TRBJ1-4 TRBV18 ATSRGQGNEKLF
few TRBJ1-2 TRBV5-5 ASSLDRAPHGYT
. TRBJ2-3 TRBV9 ASSPPGERRLAWSVYTQY
. TRBJ2-2 TRBV5-4 ASSLASSGTGELF
. TRBJ1-1 TRBV5-1 ASSLGQGPPMNTEAF
. TRBJ2-3 TRBV7-9 ASAALAGVGDTQY
. TRBJ1-1 TRBV10-2 ASSEYRSNTEAF
few TRBJ2-5 TRBV27 ASSLSGFRGAQETQY
once TRBJ2-7 TRBV27 ASSLGRYPGQGYEQY
. TRBJ1-1 TRBV6-1 ASSRQGTFTEAF
few TRBJ2-7 TRBV6-6 ASSSLGGTHEQY
. TRBJ2-5 TRBV5-4 ASSLSRGSREAQY
. TRBJ1-2 TRBV28 ASRFSSWGRNYGYT
. TRBJ2-1 TRBV19 ASRGQGYNEQF
. TRBJ1-5 TRBV15 ATSRDQGARNQPQH
. TRBJ2-1 TRBV28 ASSFLAGREQF
few TRBJ2-1 TRBV11-2 ASSFLSSGRAREQF
. TRBJ1-1 TRBV5-1 ASSNRGGNTEAF
. TRBJ2-1 TRBV28 ASSYYTLAGEGEQF
. TRBJ2-7 TRBV29-1 SVEEGEGYEQY
. TRBJ2-1 TRBV9 ASSPRGDYYNEQF
. TRBJ2-5 TRBV5-4 ANSMNRDRGGGTQY
. TRBJ1-1 TRBV28 ASRSTGANTEAF
once TRBJ2-7 TRBV29-1 SATGSYEQY
. TRBJ1-1 TRBV7-9 ASSLQGGRTEAF
. TRBJ1-5 TRBV7-8 ASSPGTGSNQPQH
. TRBJ2-7 TRBV28 ATYRGTYEQY
. TRBJ2-2 TRBV10-3 AIKGGGSNTGELF
. TRBJ2-2 TRBV30 AGHSTGELF
once TRBJ1-5 TRBV19 ASNPDRAWNQPQH
. TRBJ2-3 TRBV4-2 ASSAGLAGAPTDTQY
. TRBJ2-5 TRBV7-3 ASSSSGRAGETQY
. TRBJ2-7 TRBV7-3 ASSLQGSSLNEQY
. TRBJ2-7 TRBV7-7 ASSLDWGDEQY
once TRBJ2-2 TRBV5-5 ASSYRQGSNTGELF
. TRBJ2-7 TRBV5-4 ASSPGQGTFDEQY
. TRBJ1-1 TRBV7-9 ASSLTGKSAEAF
few TRBJ2-3 TRBV11-3 ASSYGGPEITDTQY
. TRBJ2-2 TRBV7-9 ASSQRDRELF
. TRBJ2-1 TRBV5-6 ASSLGTFYNEQF
once TRBJ1-2 TRBV7-9 ASSLATGQGADGYT
. TRBJ2-1 TRBV9 ASSATSGRVSEQF
. TRBJ1-1 TRBV29-1 SVNPHRGAEAF
. TRBJ2-2 TRBV4-1 ASSLRPPAGGPNTGELF
few TRBJ2-1 TRBV29-1 SVARESYNEQF
. TRBJ2-5 TRBV11-2 ASSRAGGGETQY
. TRBJ2-1 TRBV10-1 ASSPLPGQGSYNEQF
. TRBJ2-1 TRBV4-1 ASSHIFTAGVNLNEQF
. TRBJ2-7 TRBV5-8 ASSAGVSGTYEQY